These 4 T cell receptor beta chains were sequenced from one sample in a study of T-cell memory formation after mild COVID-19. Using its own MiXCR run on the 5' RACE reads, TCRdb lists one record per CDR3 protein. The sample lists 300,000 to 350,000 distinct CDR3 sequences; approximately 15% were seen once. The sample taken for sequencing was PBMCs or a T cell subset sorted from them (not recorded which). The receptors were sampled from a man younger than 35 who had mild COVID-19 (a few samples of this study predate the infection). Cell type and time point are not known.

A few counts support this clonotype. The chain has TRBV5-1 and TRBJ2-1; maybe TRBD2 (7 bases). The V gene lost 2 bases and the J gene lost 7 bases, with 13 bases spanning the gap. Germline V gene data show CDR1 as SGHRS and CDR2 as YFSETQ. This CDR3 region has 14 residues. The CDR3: CASSFGGGQNEQFF. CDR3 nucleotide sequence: TGCGCCAGCAGCTTTGGCGGGGGCCAGAATGAGCAGTTCTTC.

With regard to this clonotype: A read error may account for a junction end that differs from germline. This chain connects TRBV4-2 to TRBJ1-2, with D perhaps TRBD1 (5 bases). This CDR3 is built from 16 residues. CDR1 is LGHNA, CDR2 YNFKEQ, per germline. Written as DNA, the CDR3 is TGTGCCAGCAGCCAAGATTTTCCGGGAGGGGACTACGGCTACACCTTC. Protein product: CASSQDFPGGDYGYTF.

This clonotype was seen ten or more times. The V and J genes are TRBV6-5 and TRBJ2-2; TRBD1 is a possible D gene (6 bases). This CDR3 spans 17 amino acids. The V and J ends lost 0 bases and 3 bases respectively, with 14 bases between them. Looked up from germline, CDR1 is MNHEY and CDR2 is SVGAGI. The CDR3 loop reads CASSYSPRGADTGELFF. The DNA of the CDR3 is TGTGCCAGCAGTTACTCCCCCAGGGGTGCGGACACCGGGGAGCTGTTTTTT.

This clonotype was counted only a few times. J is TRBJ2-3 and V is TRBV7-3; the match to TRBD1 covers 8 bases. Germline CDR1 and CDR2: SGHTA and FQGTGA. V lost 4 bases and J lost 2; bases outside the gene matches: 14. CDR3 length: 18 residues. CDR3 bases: TGTGCCAGCAGCTCGTCAGAAACCGGGACAGGACACACAGATACGCAGTATTTT. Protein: CASSSSETGTGHTDTQYF.